The 14 T cell receptor beta chains listed next were all sequenced from one sample in a study of CD8 T cells in Susac syndrome. The RNA input was about 0.5 to 1 ug, and it was reverse transcribed with random hexamers. Each CDR3 protein gets one entry after TCRdb re-called the immunoSEQ multiplex PCR reads with MiXCR. Of some 120,000 distinct CDR3 sequences listed, approximately 94% are singletons. The sample taken for sequencing was CD4+ T cells from PBMCs. These receptors were taken from a human donor with multiple sclerosis.

The chain uses TRBV5-1 and TRBJ2-5; D call uncertain. The CDR3 sequence is 14 residues long. V lost 0 bases and J lost 4, with 10 bases in between. Germline V gene sequence: CDR1 SGHRS, CDR2 YFSETQ. The CDR3 nucleotides read TGCGCCAGCAGCTTGGGTAAGAGTGGAGAGACCCAGTACTTC. Residues: CASSLGKSGETQYF.

J is TRBJ2-3 and V is TRBV12-3 or TRBV12-4; 7 bases align to TRBD1. The CDR3 has 14 residues. J was trimmed by 6 bases and V by 5 bases; bases with no gene match: 8. DNA for the CDR3: TGTGCCAGCAGTACCTCTACAGGGGTGGATACGCAGTATTTT. Translating gives CASSTSTGVDTQYF.

The gene calls are TRBV20-1 and TRBJ2-4, with no clear D. V gave up 2 bases and J gave up 0 bases, with 11 bases separating them. Germline CDR1 DFQATT, CDR2 SNEGSKA (reference sequence). The CDR3 sequence is 15 residues long. The chain's CDR3 is CSARLNPIAKNIQYF. As DNA, the CDR3 is TGCAGTGCTAGACTAAATCCGATAGCCAAAAACATTCAGTACTTC.

This rearrangement joins TRBV30 to TRBJ2-4; D is unclear. V was pared by 1 base and J by 0 bases, with 13 bases between. Germline CDR1 reads GTSNPN; CDR2 reads SVGIG (reference sequence). The CDR3 runs 16 residues. CDR3 sequence reads: CAWSDGAFLAKNIQYF. CDR3 DNA: TGTGCCTGGAGTGATGGAGCCTTTCTAGCCAAAAACATTCAGTACTTC.

This sequence joins TRBV20-1 and TRBJ2-3; 8 nucleotides align to TRBD2. This CDR3 is built from 13 residues. Germline trimming cut 5 bases from V and 5 bases from J; bases unmatched to any gene: 6. Germline assignment: CDR1 DFQATT and CDR2 SNEGSKA (reference sequence). CDR3 nucleotides: TGCAGTGCTCCTCGGGGGGGCAAAGATACGCAGTATTTT. It encodes CSAPRGGKDTQYF.

This clonotype was seen a few times. The V gene is TRBV5-4, the J gene TRBJ2-7, with 7 nucleotides matching TRBD1. Germline CDR1 reads SGHNT; CDR2 reads YYREEE (reference sequence). CDR3 length: 14 amino acids. V was clipped by 0 bases and J by 3 bases; unmatched bases: 3. CDR3 bases: TGTGCCAGCAGCTTGGGACAGGGAAACTACGAGCAGTACTTC. This sequence encodes CASSLGQGNYEQYF. The full variable domain, its missing parts supplied by reference TRBV5-4 and TRBJ2-7, is ETGVTQSPTHLIKTRGQQVTLRCSSQSGHNTVSWYQQALGQGPQFIFQYYREEENGRGNFPPRFSGLQFPNYSSELNVNALELDDSALYLCASSLGQGNYEQYFGPGTRLTVT.

This chain connects TRBV2 to TRBJ2-5, with TRBD1 matching over 9 bases. Germline CDR1 SNHLY, CDR2 FYNNEI. The CDR3 totals 14 residues. Trimming at V came to 5 bases and at J to 3 bases, leaving 4 bases not matched to a gene. DNA of the CDR3: TGTGCCAGCAGTTGGGACAGGGTCAAAGAGACCCAGTACTTC. Translation gives CASSWDRVKETQYF.

DNA for the CDR3: TGTGCCAGCAGCCATGGGCAGGGAATCATTTACGCCGGGGAGCTGTTTTTT. Amino acids: CASSHGQGIIYAGELFF. The chain couples TRBV3-1 to TRBJ2-2, with D possibly matching TRBD1 (5 bases). The CDR3 runs to 17 residues. The V end was cut by 3 bases, the J end by 6 bases, with 20 bases between. Per the germline V gene, CDR1 is LGHDT and CDR2 is YNNKEL (reference sequence).

This clonotype was recorded only once. This chain connects TRBV20-1 to TRBJ2-7; 8 bases line up with TRBD1. The V segment lost 2 bases and the J segment 1 base; nucleotides outside the gene matches: 4. The germline V gene encodes CDR1 DFQATT and CDR2 SNEGSKA (reference sequence). CDR3 length: 14 amino acids. In nucleotides, the CDR3 is TGCAGTGCTAGAAAGGACAGGGTGTCCTACGAGCAGTACTTC. It translates to CSARKDRVSYEQYF.

This rearrangement joins TRBV6-2 or TRBV6-3 to TRBJ2-3; D might be TRBD2 (6 bases). The CDR3 extends over 15 amino acids. Trimming removed 1 base from V and 1 base from J, with 9 bases in between. The germline gives CDR1 MNHEY, CDR2 SVGEGT. The CDR3 DNA reads as TGTGCCAGCAGTTACTTGGACTATCGCACAGATACGCAGTATTTT. It yields the protein CASSYLDYRTDTQYF.

V and J are TRBV30 and TRBJ2-7, with 9 bases aligning to TRBD1. From germline, CDR1 is GTSNPN and CDR2 SVGIG (reference sequence). The CDR3 covers 14 residues. The J segment lost 1 base and the V segment lost 6 bases, leaving 7 bases of the junction unmatched. CDR3 amino acids: CACLGGQGSYEQYF. CDR3 in DNA: TGTGCCTGCCTGGGGGGACAGGGATCCTACGAGCAGTACTTC.

This chain joins TRBV30 and TRBJ1-2, with D unresolved. Germline V lookup: CDR1 GTSNPN, CDR2 SVGIG (reference sequence). The CDR3 totals 15 residues. Trimming stripped 2 bases from V and 8 bases from J, with 21 bases between. The chain's CDR3 is CAWSWASSRPEGYTF. CDR3 sequence (DNA): TGTGCCTGGAGTTGGGCCAGTTCACGGCCCGAAGGCTACACCTTC. The full variable domain, rest sourced from reference TRBV30 and TRBJ1-2, is SQTIHQWPATLVQPVGSPLSLECTVEGTSNPNLYWYRQAAGRGLQLLFYSVGIGQISSEVPQNLSASRPQDRQFILSSKKLLLSDSGFYLCAWSWASSRPEGYTFGSGTRLTVV.

The chain carries TRBV30 and TRBJ2-2; D uncertain. CDR1 and CDR2 (germline): GTSNPN, SVGIG (reference sequence). CDR3 length: 14 amino acids. The V gene lost 3 bases and the J gene lost 4 bases, with 12 bases spanning the gap. DNA for the CDR3: TGTGCCTGGAGAGGTACGGGTGGCACCGGGGAGCTGTTTTTT. It encodes CAWRGTGGTGELFF.

The CDR3 region is CASSVLAAENEQFF. The CDR3 DNA follows: TGTGCCAGCAGCGTCTTAGCGGCGGAAAATGAGCAGTTCTTC. The rearrangement joins TRBV25-1 to TRBJ2-1; possible D gene TRBD2, 6 bases. Trimming took off 6 bases at V and 7 bases at J, with 16 bases between the two ends. CDR3 length equals 14 residues. In germline, CDR1 is MGHDK, CDR2 SYGVNS.